Listed here are 26 T cell receptor beta chains from one sample, sequenced in a study of blood T cell repertoires in COVID-19. Generated by immunoSEQ multiplex PCR, the TCRdb table keeps only in-frame clones and is missing some. The sample yields 95,000 to 150,000 clones, 60% to 85% seen once. Sequenced input: peripheral blood. The receptors were gathered from a man between 65 and 85 years old with acute or convalescent COVID-19.

The chain uses TRBV3-1 (or the pseudogene TRBV3-2) and TRBJ2-7; a possible D gene is TRBD1 (6 bases). Looked up from germline, CDR1 is LGHDT and CDR2 is YNNKEL (reference sequence). This CDR3 is 14 amino acids long. Trimming pared 5 bases from V and 3 bases from J, leaving 14 bases between. This chain's CDR3 is CASSAQGWGYEQYF. CDR3 nucleotides: TGTGCCAGCAGCGCACAGGGATGGGGCTACGAGCAGTACTTC.

This clone showed up just a few times. This sample also contains other DNA sequences that code for the same CDR3. The rearrangement uses TRBV5-4 and TRBJ2-3; D gene unclear. Trimming shortened V by 3 bases and J by 3 bases, and 5 bases separated the two germline ends. The germline CDR1 and CDR2 sequences are SGHNT and YYREEE (reference sequence). The CDR3 totals 12 residues. CDR3 sequence: CASSSSTDTQYF. CDR3 bases: TGTGCCAGCAGCTCATCAACAGATACGCAGTATTTT.

V and J are TRBV11-3 and TRBJ1-3; tentative D call: TRBD1 (5 bases). The V end was cut by 1 base, the J end by 2 bases, with 12 bases between. The CDR3 has 16 residues. Germline CDR1 and CDR2: SGHNT and YENEEA. DNA for the CDR3: TGTGCCAGCAGCTTAGGGCGCACAGGAACTGGAAACACCATATATTTT. Translated, it gives CASSLGRTGTGNTIYF.

The V and J genes are TRBV5-1 and TRBJ1-2; 12 bases are a match to TRBD1. V lost 3 bases and J lost 7; bases outside the gene matches: 7. The CDR3 has 15 residues. Per germline, CDR1 SGHRS and CDR2 YFSETQ. CDR3 amino acids: CASSSPGQGAGGYTF. The CDR3 bases are TGCGCCAGCAGCTCCCCGGGACAGGGGGCAGGTGGCTACACCTTC.

The rearrangement uses TRBV30 and TRBJ2-7; tentative D call: TRBD2 (5 bases). Trimming took off 4 bases at V and 0 bases at J, with 13 bases between the two ends. From germline, CDR1 is GTSNPN and CDR2 SVGIG (reference sequence). This CDR3 is built from 14 residues. In nucleotides, the CDR3 is TGTGCCTGGAACCAGAGGGCGGACTCCTACGAGCAGTACTTC. Its protein is CAWNQRADSYEQYF.

This clone was seen only a few times. This same CDR3 is encoded by further DNA sequences in the sample. The chain is built from TRBV9 and TRBJ2-7, with a possible D match to TRBD2 (7 bases). V lost 2 bases and J lost 4, with 13 bases in between. CDR3 length equals 14 residues. Germline V gene lookup returns CDR1 SGDLS and CDR2 YYNGEE. The CDR3 DNA follows: TGTGCCAGCAGCGTTGGGGGGGCTGGATACGAGCAGTACTTC. This gives the protein CASSVGGAGYEQYF.

The chain carries TRBV5-4 and TRBJ1-6, with D maybe TRBD1 (6 bases). V lost 2 bases and J lost 9, with 12 bases in between. The CDR3 length is 14 residues. The germline CDR1 and CDR2 sequences are SGHNT and YYREEE (reference sequence). CDR3 sequence: CASSFWGRGSPLHF. For the CDR3, the DNA is TGTGCCAGCAGCTTCTGGGGGCGCGGTTCACCCCTCCACTTT.

This chain links TRBV7-8 with TRBJ2-5; D is possibly TRBD2 (5 bases). The CDR3 contains 14 residues. V lost 7 bases, J lost 2 bases, and 14 bases lay in between. Looked up from germline, CDR1 is SGHVS and CDR2 is FQNEAQ. The DNA of the CDR3 is TGTGCCAGCACCAACCCCGGGGTTCAAGAGACCCAGTACTTC. It is translated as CASTNPGVQETQYF.

The chain is built from TRBV18 and TRBJ1-5, with D tentatively TRBD1 (5 bases). From germline, CDR1 is KGHSH and CDR2 LQKENI. Between the trimmed V and J ends, which lost 5 bases and 1 base, there was a span of 9 bases. The CDR3 has 14 residues. CDR3 in DNA: TGTGCCAGCTCAGGTCAGGGAAGCAATCAGCCCCAGCATTTT. Protein: CASSGQGSNQPQHF.

The J gene is TRBJ1-2, the V gene TRBV21-1; TRBD1 is the table's D call, not checked against the DNA. TRBV21-1 represents a pseudogene. CDR3 length: 17 residues. The CDR3 DNA is TGTGCCAGCAGCAAAGGACCTTTAGTAAGGGGTAACTATGGCTACACCTTC. This encodes CASSKGPLVRGNYGYTF.

The gene calls are TRBV18 and TRBJ1-1; 9 bases are a match to TRBD1. This CDR3 is built from 16 residues. Germline V gene sequence: CDR1 KGHSH, CDR2 LQKENI. Losses at the gene ends were 3 bases for V and 1 base for J; bases not matched to a gene: 6. The CDR3 region is CASSPQQGASNTEAFF. The CDR3, as DNA: TGTGCCAGCTCACCGCAACAGGGGGCGTCGAACACTGAAGCTTTCTTT.

V gene TRBV19 combines with J gene TRBJ2-3; possible D gene TRBD2, 5 bases. The CDR3 length is 16 residues. V gave up 4 bases and J gave up 0 bases, with 14 bases separating them. Per germline, CDR1 LNHDA and CDR2 SQIVND (reference sequence). The CDR3 DNA reads TGTGCCAGTAGTACTCGGACTTCTACTAGCACAGATACGCAGTATTTT. Encoded protein: CASSTRTSTSTDTQYF.

J is TRBJ1-2 and V is TRBV25-1; D is perhaps TRBD1 (5 bases). Germline V gene data show CDR1 as MGHDK and CDR2 as SYGVNS. The V and J ends lost 1 base and 6 bases respectively, with 15 bases between them. CDR3 length equals 15 residues. CDR3 sequence reads: CASSEFGPKGDGYTF. The CDR3 coding sequence is TGTGCCAGCAGTGAATTCGGACCGAAAGGGGATGGCTACACCTTC.

In its sample, this clone was seen a few times. The chain uses TRBV11-3 and TRBJ1-4; possibly TRBD1 for D (5 bases). Germline loops: CDR1 SGHNT, CDR2 YENEEA. The CDR3 contains 16 residues. Deletions cut 5 bases from V and 8 bases from J, with 21 bases between. In nucleotides, the CDR3 is TGTGCCAGCAGCCCAAGAGGAAGGGGTTTAGGGGAAAAACTGTTTTTT. This encodes CASSPRGRGLGEKLFF.

This chain uses TRBV12-3 or TRBV12-4 with TRBJ1-5; tentatively, D is TRBD1 (5 bases). The CDR3 is 12 amino acids. Trimming cost V 7 bases and J 6 bases, with 10 bases left between them. The CDR3 nucleotides read TGTGCCAGCAACTGGGGGGGTCAGCCCCAGCATTTT. Translating gives CASNWGGQPQHF.

This chain connects TRBV29-1 to TRBJ2-1, with D perhaps TRBD2 (6 bases). The CDR3 is made up of 13 amino acids. The V end was cut by 6 bases, the J end by 6 bases, with 15 bases between. Germline lookup yields CDR1 SQVTM and CDR2 ANQGSEA. The CDR3 region is CSVDRGIPNEQFF. As DNA, the CDR3 is TGCAGCGTCGATCGGGGGATTCCCAATGAGCAGTTCTTC.

The chain combines TRBV11-2 with TRBJ1-1; the D is unclear. Deletions cut 5 bases from V and 0 bases from J, with 13 bases between. The CDR3 sequence is 15 residues long. Germline CDR1 SGHAT, CDR2 FQNNGV. Here the CDR3 DNA reads TGTGCCAGCAGCCTCCGTCGCGGCCTGAACACTGAAGCTTTCTTT. Its protein is CASSLRRGLNTEAFF.

This chain connects TRBV5-1 to TRBJ1-5; tentative D call: TRBD1 (5 bases). V was clipped by 0 bases and J by 5 bases, with 12 bases between them. The germline V gene has CDR1 SGHRS and CDR2 YFSETQ. CDR3 size: 15 residues. CDR3 amino acids: CASSLAGVKDQPQHF. DNA of the CDR3: TGCGCCAGCAGCTTGGCGGGGGTGAAGGATCAGCCCCAGCATTTT.

This clone was counted a few times. The rearrangement links TRBV4-1 to TRBJ1-5, with TRBD1 matching over 11 bases. V shed 1 base, J shed 5 bases, and the junction held 10 bases outside the gene matches. This CDR3 has 18 amino acids. Germline values: CDR1 MGHRA, CDR2 YSYEKL. The chain's CDR3 is CASSQGTGGVRGDQPQHF. In DNA form, the CDR3 reads TGCGCCAGCAGCCAAGGGACAGGGGGCGTGAGGGGGGATCAGCCCCAGCATTTT.

The chain couples TRBV7-2 to TRBJ2-3, with D perhaps TRBD1 (5 bases). CDR3 length: 13 residues. Trimming pared 5 bases from V and 4 bases from J, leaving 10 bases between. Germline CDR1 and CDR2: SGHTA and FQGNSA. CDR3 DNA sequence: TGTGCCAGCAGCCCAGGGCCAGCAGATACGCAGTATTTT. It encodes CASSPGPADTQYF.

The chain links TRBV27 to TRBJ1-2; D is undetermined. The V end was cut by 4 bases, the J end by 8 bases, with 17 bases between. CDR1 and CDR2 (germline): MNHEY, SMNVEV (reference sequence). The CDR3 consists of 14 residues. This CDR3 is CASSSNGVSGGYTF. Written as DNA, the CDR3 is TGTGCCAGCAGTTCTAACGGGGTTTCGGGGGGCTACACCTTC.

The genes are TRBV19 and TRBJ1-4, with 10 positions matching TRBD1. V shed 8 bases and J 1 base; nucleotides not matched to a gene: 10. Germline V gene sequence: CDR1 LNHDA, CDR2 SQIVND (reference sequence). The CDR3 sequence is 17 residues long. DNA of the CDR3: TGTGCCAGTTCCCCGAGGGGACAGGGGAGAACTAATGAAAAACTGTTTTTT. Translated: CASSPRGQGRTNEKLFF.

The rearrangement joins TRBV5-3 to TRBJ2-7; 11 bases match TRBD2. TRBV5-3 is identified as an open reading frame with a role that is uncertain. The V segment lost 2 bases and the J segment 0 bases; nucleotides outside the gene matches: 10. This CDR3 has 18 amino acids. CDR3 sequence (DNA): TGTGCCAGAAGCTTTGGCGCTAGCGGGGGGACCTACTCCTACGAGCAGTACTTC. The encoded protein is CARSFGASGGTYSYEQYF.

V and J are TRBV6-5 and TRBJ1-1; tentative D call: TRBD1 (6 bases). The CDR3 loop spans 14 amino acids. Germline V CDR1 and CDR2: MNHEY, SVGAGI. V was shortened by 6 bases and J by 1 base, with 12 bases between the two germline ends. CDR3 sequence reads: CASSRDTQNTEAFF. For the CDR3, the DNA is TGTGCCAGCAGCCGGGACACCCAGAACACTGAAGCTTTCTTT.

This sequence joins TRBV5-1 and TRBJ1-4; 8 nucleotides match TRBD1. This CDR3 has 15 amino acids. Germline V gives CDR1 SGHRS, CDR2 YFSETQ. The ends lost 4 bases at V and 3 bases at J; junction bases unmatched: 5. CDR3 sequence (DNA): TGCGCCAGCAGCCCCGGACAGGGACCTAATGAAAAACTGTTTTTT. This codes for CASSPGQGPNEKLFF.

A few counts support this clone. The genes are TRBV15 and TRBJ2-2; D ambiguous. The CDR3 loop spans 14 amino acids. Germline V lookup: CDR1 LNHNV, CDR2 YYDKDF (reference sequence). Trimming pared 0 bases from V and 3 bases from J, leaving 5 bases between. CDR3 in DNA: TGTGCCACCAGCAGAGATCTGTACACCGGGGAGCTGTTTTTT. As protein: CATSRDLYTGELFF.